The present entry profiles one TCR beta chain with its context. With 6 bases removed from V and 3 bases from J, the gap between germline ends came to 14 bases. This CDR3 is built from 14 residues. Germline loops: CDR1 MNHEY, CDR2 SVGAGI. Clinical histories supplied by participants themselves formed the basis of cohort assignment. Donors in Cohort 3 who had recovered were those with two negative PCRs, healthcare professional clearance, or resolution of their symptoms. The sample is drawn from a study of blood T cell repertoires in COVID-19. Sequencing used immunoSEQ multiplex PCR; TCRdb keeps in-frame clones, though not all of them. The table lists about 460,000 clones, approximately 86% of them singletons, with 8.3% in the top ten.

The sequencing sample was made of PBMCs or T cells enriched from blood (not recorded which). The clonotype was recovered from a woman aged 55-70 years who had recovered from COVID-19. The rearrangement uses TRBV6-5 and TRBJ1-2, with TRBD1 as a possible D gene (5 bases). CDR3 DNA sequence: TGTGCCAGCAGCCCCGGGGGGTGGGACTATGGCTACACCTTC. Protein: CASSPGGWDYGYTF.